The 20 T cell receptor beta chains below come from one sample, sequenced in a study of beta chain features in type 1 diabetes. As every portion of the isolated RNA was reverse transcribed, the sequencing read expressed TCRB transcripts. Assay: immunoSEQ multiplex PCR; the TCRdb copy retains only in-frame clones and omits some. The data show approximately 44,000 clones, 66% seen once. The antigens for these receptors are not known. Findings and limits, study-wide: All four CD4+ subsets of Type 1 diabetes patients contained TCRB CDR3s that were moderately but significantly shorter.

The sequenced sample consisted of Tregs from blood. The receptor source for this set is a woman aged 18-29 years with type 1 diabetes.

This rearrangement joins TRBV27 to TRBJ2-1; tentative D call: TRBD1 (5 bases). CDR3 length: 17 amino acids. Trimming left V 3 bases short and J 0 bases short, with 15 bases between. CDR1 is MNHEY and CDR2 is SMNVEV in the germline V gene (reference sequence). CDR3 amino acids: CASSLSTGVSSYNEQFF. The CDR3 coding sequence is TGTGCCAGCAGTTTGTCCACAGGCGTGAGCTCCTACAATGAGCAGTTCTTC.

The chain recombines TRBV7-3 with TRBJ2-1, with TRBD2 identical over 7 bases. Germline V CDR1 and CDR2: SGHTA, FQGTGA. This CDR3 region has 15 residues. V dropped 5 bases and J dropped 2; count of bases not matched to a gene: 6. DNA for the CDR3: TGTGCCAGCAGCACCCAAGCGGGAACCTACAATGAGCAGTTCTTC. Translated: CASSTQAGTYNEQFF.

The chain carries TRBV7-2 and TRBJ2-6; unclear D gene. CDR1 is SGHTA, CDR2 FQGNSA, per germline. Deletions cut 5 bases from V and 0 bases from J, with 11 bases between. CDR3 length: 16 residues. The CDR3 loop is CASSRERSSGANVLTF. CDR3 bases: TGTGCCAGCAGCCGAGAACGGAGCTCTGGGGCCAACGTCCTGACTTTC.

The chain has TRBV6-5 and TRBJ2-5, with 7 bases aligning to TRBD2. The V gene end was trimmed by 4 bases and the J gene end by 11 bases; junction bases not matched to a gene: 13. The CDR3 spans 14 residues. From germline, CDR1 is MNHEY and CDR2 SVGAGI. CDR3 amino acids: CASSWVGGRGEQYF. CDR3 bases: TGTGCCAGCAGTTGGGTCGGGGGTCGGGGGGAGCAGTACTTC.

In its sample, this clone was seen a few times. This chain links TRBV28 with TRBJ1-5; D might be TRBD1 (6 bases). The CDR3 has 14 amino acids. Germline CDR1 is MDHEN and CDR2 is SYDVKM. Trimming cost V 8 bases and J 6 bases, with 17 bases left between them. The CDR3 here is CASGGARGSQPQHF. For the CDR3, the DNA is TGTGCCAGCGGGGGGGCGCGGGGAAGTCAGCCCCAGCATTTT.

The gene calls are TRBV5-1 and TRBJ2-1; perhaps TRBD1 as D (6 bases). Trimming pared 0 bases from V and 3 bases from J, leaving 10 bases between. This CDR3 is 15 amino acids long. The germline gives CDR1 SGHRS, CDR2 YFSETQ. Here the CDR3 DNA reads TGCGCCAGCAGCTTGGATCGCAGGGGCTACAATGAGCAGTTCTTC. Translating gives CASSLDRRGYNEQFF.

This clone has a handful of counts. The chain joins TRBV10-3 to TRBJ2-7, with D possibly being TRBD1 (5 bases). CDR3 length: 12 amino acids. The V end lost 4 bases, the J end lost 3 bases, and 7 bases lay between the germline ends. Germline loops: CDR1 ENHRY, CDR2 SYGVKD. For the CDR3, the DNA is TGTGCCATCAGTGGCGACAGCTACGAGCAGTACTTC. Protein product: CAISGDSYEQYF.

This rearrangement joins TRBV7-2 to TRBJ1-2; D is unclear. The CDR3 has 11 residues. Germline V gene sequence: CDR1 SGHTA, CDR2 FQGNSA. V was cut by 6 bases and J by 4 bases, with 6 bases left in between. The CDR3 region has the DNA TGTGCCAGCAGGCGCTCCTATGGCTACACCTTC. Translation gives CASRRSYGYTF.

The rearrangement uses TRBV6-5 and TRBJ2-7, with 9 positions matching TRBD1. The CDR3 is 15 residues long. The J segment lost 3 bases and the V segment lost 4 bases, leaving 7 bases of the junction unmatched. The germline V gene encodes CDR1 MNHEY and CDR2 SVGAGI. The CDR3: CASSLQGARDYEQYF. The CDR3 DNA follows: TGTGCCAGCAGTTTACAGGGGGCGCGGGACTACGAGCAGTACTTC.

The chain uses TRBV7-8 and TRBJ2-5; TRBD2 matches at 9 bases. Germline CDR1 SGHVS, CDR2 FQNEAQ. The V segment lost 11 bases and the J segment 5 bases; nucleotides outside the gene matches: 15. There are 15 residues in the CDR3. The CDR3: CAVRGQRAGGETQYF. CDR3 nucleotides: TGTGCCGTCCGGGGCCAGCGGGCGGGGGGGGAGACCCAGTACTTC.

V and J are TRBV9 and TRBJ2-7; TRBD1 matches 8 bases. CDR3 length equals 14 residues. The V and J ends lost 4 bases and 7 bases, in that order; junction bases with no gene match: 10. Per the germline V gene, CDR1 is SGDLS and CDR2 is YYNGEE. For the CDR3, the DNA is TGTGCCAGCAGCCAACGGGACAGGATTGGGGAGCAGTACTTC. The encoded protein is CASSQRDRIGEQYF.

The rearrangement joins TRBV10-2 to TRBJ2-3; a possible D gene is TRBD1 (5 bases). There are 16 residues in the CDR3. Germline assignment: CDR1 WSHSY and CDR2 SAAADI. Trimming stripped 9 bases from V and 1 base from J, with 20 bases between. The CDR3 reads CASEPKGAVGTDTQYF. The CDR3 DNA sequence: TGCGCCAGTGAACCCAAAGGGGCCGTAGGCACAGATACGCAGTATTTT.

The chain joins TRBV7-8 to TRBJ2-2; perhaps TRBD2 as D (7 bases). Germline CDR1 and CDR2: SGHVS and FQNEAQ. The CDR3 covers 17 residues. Trimming removed 2 bases at V and 6 bases at J, with 19 bases between. This CDR3 reads CASSLWGAGAGPGELFF. The CDR3 DNA sequence: TGTGCCAGCAGCTTATGGGGGGCGGGGGCCGGACCCGGGGAGCTGTTTTTT.

This clone was seen more than once but under ten times. V usage is TRBV9 and J usage is TRBJ2-5; unclear D gene. V shed 2 bases and J shed 4 bases, with 9 bases lying between them. The CDR3 has 13 residues. The germline gives CDR1 SGDLS, CDR2 YYNGEE. The CDR3 nucleotides are TGTGCCAGCAGCGTCTCTCCCTTAGAGACCCAGTACTTC. It yields the protein CASSVSPLETQYF.

The V and J genes are TRBV5-1 and TRBJ2-5; D might be TRBD1 (6 bases). Trimming removed 4 bases from V and 2 bases from J, with 9 bases in between. CDR3 length: 13 amino acids. The germline CDR1 and CDR2 sequences are SGHRS and YFSETQ. The CDR3 is CASSLGQQETQYF. For the CDR3, the DNA is TGCGCCAGCAGCCTAGGACAGCAAGAGACCCAGTACTTC.

The chain employs TRBV5-6 and TRBJ1-1; 9 bases match TRBD1. The CDR3 has 13 residues. Germline trimming cut 6 bases from V and 5 bases from J; bases unmatched to any gene: 5. Germline CDR1 reads SGHDT; CDR2 reads YYEEEE. CDR3 sequence reads: CASKKTGGTEAFF. DNA of the CDR3: TGTGCCAGCAAGAAGACAGGGGGGACTGAAGCTTTCTTT.

This clone was recorded a few times. The V and J genes are TRBV12-5 and TRBJ1-5; D is unresolved. The CDR3 consists of 16 residues. The V end was cut by 0 bases, the J end by 6 bases, with 15 bases between. CDR1 LGHNT and CDR2 FRNRAP come from the germline V gene. CDR3 loop: CASGLVPGVGGQPQHF. DNA for the CDR3: TGTGCTAGTGGTTTGGTACCCGGCGTTGGCGGTCAGCCCCAGCATTTT.

The V call is TRBV19, the J call TRBJ2-7; 7 positions match TRBD2. The V gene's germline CDR1 is LNHDA and CDR2 SQIVND (reference sequence). J gave up 1 base and V 6 bases, and 6 bases lay outside the gene matches. The CDR3 extends over 14 amino acids. CDR3 residues: CASRPSGQSYEQYF. In DNA form, the CDR3 reads TGTGCCAGTAGGCCTAGCGGCCAATCCTACGAGCAGTACTTC.

The chain is built from TRBV18 and TRBJ2-1, with 7 bases that match TRBD2. The ends lost 1 base at V and 5 bases at J; junction bases unmatched: 11. The length of the CDR3 is 17 residues. Germline V gene lookup returns CDR1 KGHSH and CDR2 LQKENI. CDR3: CASSPRGGIATHNEQFF. The CDR3 DNA is TGTGCCAGCTCACCACGGGGGGGGATAGCCACTCACAATGAGCAGTTCTTC.

V is TRBV6-6 and J is TRBJ2-7; D gene unclear. The CDR3 covers 11 residues. The germline V and J ends were trimmed by 6 bases and 2 bases, with 5 bases remaining between them. Germline CDR1 and CDR2: MNHNY and SVGAGI (reference sequence). The CDR3 reads CASSPAYEQYF. CDR3 DNA: TGTGCCAGCAGCCCGGCCTACGAGCAGTACTTC.